The 4 T cell receptor beta chains below all came from one sample that was sequenced in a study of cytomegalovirus exposure and HLA in healthy donors. Both 60 Vbeta primers and 13 Jbeta primers went into the PCR. The data were produced by immunoSEQ multiplex PCR, yet TCRdb's version contains in-frame clones alone and is incomplete. The sample includes 150,000 or so clones, approximately 78% of them seen just once. Material for sequencing was PBMCs. These receptors all stem from a male donor in good health and CMV-seropositive.

The chain recombines TRBV6-1 with TRBJ2-1; 10 bases align to TRBD2. CDR1 and CDR2 from the germline V gene are MNHNS and SASEGT. This CDR3 has 15 residues. V lost 6 bases to trimming and J lost 7 bases; unmatched junction nucleotides: 9. The CDR3 sequence is CASRPLTSGLNEQFF. The CDR3 nucleotides read TGTGCCAGCAGGCCCTTGACTAGCGGGTTAAATGAGCAGTTCTTC.

The V gene is TRBV5-4, the J gene TRBJ2-7; 16 bases are shared with TRBD2. The CDR3 has 17 residues. Per the germline V gene, CDR1 is SGHNT and CDR2 is YYREEE (reference sequence). V lost 1 base to trimming and J lost 4 bases; unmatched junction nucleotides: 5. CDR3 DNA sequence: TGTGCCAGCAGCTTGTCCCCGGGACTAGCGGGAGGGTACGAGCAGTACTTC. This codes for CASSLSPGLAGGYEQYF.

The rearrangement links TRBV11-3 to TRBJ2-1; the D gene is possibly TRBD2 (6 bases). Germline values: CDR1 SGHNT, CDR2 YENEEA. The CDR3 length is 14 residues. V dropped 6 bases and J dropped 8 bases, with 17 bases sitting between them. DNA of the CDR3: TGTGCCAGCAGTTCCGGGACTGGCGCCCATGAGCAGTTCTTC. The encoded protein is CASSSGTGAHEQFF.

J is TRBJ2-1 and V is TRBV30; weak D call: TRBD2 (5 bases). V dropped 5 bases and J dropped 3 bases, with 14 bases sitting between them. This CDR3 region has 14 residues. Germline V CDR1 and CDR2: GTSNPN, SVGIG (reference sequence). As DNA, the CDR3 is TGTGCCTGGGCCACGTCCGGGATCTACAATGAGCAGTTCTTC. Its protein product is CAWATSGIYNEQFF.